Presented here are 31 T cell receptor beta chains from one specimen sequenced in a study of cytomegalovirus exposure and HLA in healthy donors. PCR employed 60 Vbeta and 13 Jbeta primers. Clones were read by immunoSEQ multiplex PCR, and TCRdb kept only the in-frame ones, dropping some. This sample has about 190,000 clones; roughly 80% occur once, and the top ten carry 0.2% to 0.3%. Sample: PBMCs. Every receptor here comes from a boy younger than 18 in good health and CMV-seronegative.

The rearrangement links TRBV7-9 to TRBJ1-3, with 9 bases aligning to TRBD1. Germline-derived CDR1 and CDR2 are SEHNR and FQNEAQ (reference sequence). V lost 5 bases to trimming and J lost 0 bases; unmatched junction nucleotides: 5. CDR3 size: 16 residues. CDR3 sequence (DNA): TGTGCCAGCAGCGAGGGACAGGGTAACTCTGGAAACACCATATATTTT. Protein: CASSEGQGNSGNTIYF.

The chain recombines TRBV6-5 with TRBJ2-2; 9 positions match TRBD2. The CDR3 is 15 residues long. V was pared by 7 bases and J by 4 bases, with 7 bases of the junction left unmatched. Per germline, CDR1 MNHEY and CDR2 SVGAGI. DNA for the CDR3: TGTGCCAGCAACGGCGGGAGGGGGAGCACCGGGGAGCTGTTTTTT. Its translation is CASNGGRGSTGELFF.

This chain joins TRBV6-1 and TRBJ2-3; D might be TRBD2 (6 bases). V was pared by 2 bases and J by 5 bases, with 14 bases between. The CDR3 consists of 15 residues. CDR1 is MNHNS and CDR2 is SASEGT in the germline V gene. CDR3 nucleotide sequence: TGTGCCAGCAGTGAACGCGGGAAATCTGGAGATACGCAGTATTTT. Translation gives CASSERGKSGDTQYF.

This clone was found a few times. The V call is TRBV28, the J call TRBJ2-3; the match to TRBD1 covers 9 bases. The J segment lost 4 bases and the V segment lost 10 bases, leaving 15 bases of the junction unmatched. Germline CDR1 and CDR2: MDHEN and SYDVKM. The length of the CDR3 is 16 residues. CDR3 sequence (DNA): TGTGCCACGGAATCCGGGACAGGGCTAGGGGCAGATACGCAGTATTTT. It translates to CATESGTGLGADTQYF. Full variable domain (rest looked up from reference TRBV28 and TRBJ2-3): DVKVTQSSRYLVKRTGEKVFLECVQDMDHENMFWYRQDPGLGLRLIYFSYDVKMKEKGDIPEGYSVSREKKERFSLILESASTNQTSMYLCATESGTGLGADTQYFGPGTRLTVL.

DNA of the CDR3: TGTGCCTGGAGTTCCTTTCAGACAGGGGTAAACTATGGCTACACCTTC. Protein: CAWSSFQTGVNYGYTF. The chain uses TRBV30 and TRBJ1-2; TRBD1 matches 8 bases. Germline CDR1 GTSNPN, CDR2 SVGIG (reference sequence). V shed 2 bases and J 2 bases; nucleotides not matched to a gene: 10. There are 16 residues in the CDR3.

The chain uses TRBV15 and TRBJ2-7; D call uncertain. The V end was cut by 0 bases, the J end by 3 bases, with 9 bases between. Germline CDR1 and CDR2: LNHNV and YYDKDF (reference sequence). The length of the CDR3 is 14 residues. The DNA of the CDR3 is TGTGCCACCAGCAGAGATCAACTGAGCTACGAGCAGTACTTC. It is translated as CATSRDQLSYEQYF.

The rearrangement uses TRBV4-3 and TRBJ2-3; the match to TRBD1 covers 7 bases. V gave up 6 bases and J gave up 5 bases; unmatched junction bases: 5. Germline V CDR1 and CDR2: LGHNA, YSLEER. The CDR3 extends over 13 amino acids. In DNA form, the CDR3 reads TGCGCCAGCAGTGTACAGGGGAGAGATACGCAGTATTTT. Residues: CASSVQGRDTQYF.

The chain recombines TRBV5-6 with TRBJ1-4, with D unclear. V lost 3 bases and J lost 8, with 11 bases in between. The CDR3 is 13 amino acids. CDR1 and CDR2 from the germline V gene are SGHDT and YYEEEE. The CDR3 DNA follows: TGTGCCAGCAGCTACGGGGTTGTGGAAAAACTGTTTTTT. It specifies CASSYGVVEKLFF.

This clone was counted a single time. The V and J genes are TRBV27 and TRBJ2-7, with 12 positions matching TRBD2. Germline lookup yields CDR1 MNHEY and CDR2 SMNVEV (reference sequence). The CDR3 contains 15 residues. J lost 3 bases, V lost 4 bases, and 4 bases had no gene match. The CDR3 DNA sequence: TGTGCCAGCAGTTGGACTAGCGGGACCTACTACGAGCAGTACTTC. As protein: CASSWTSGTYYEQYF.

This chain links TRBV28 with TRBJ2-7, with TRBD2 identical over 9 bases. Germline values: CDR1 MDHEN, CDR2 SYDVKM. The length of the CDR3 is 16 residues. Unmatched junction bases numbered 4, after V lost 1 base and J lost 0 bases. As DNA, the CDR3 is TGTGCCAGCAGTTTATTAGGTAGCGGGAGCTCCTACGAGCAGTACTTC. Translated, it gives CASSLLGSGSSYEQYF.

The chain uses TRBV2 and TRBJ2-7; 7 nucleotides align to TRBD1. Trimming took 4 bases from V and 6 from J; bases not matched to a gene: 0. In germline, CDR1 is SNHLY, CDR2 FYNNEI. CDR3 length equals 11 residues. Here the CDR3 DNA reads TGTGCCAGCAGTGCAGGGGGCGAGCAGTACTTC. Its protein is CASSAGGEQYF.

The chain is built from TRBV28 and TRBJ2-1; D is uncertain. The V end lost 2 bases, the J end lost 4 bases, and 21 bases lay between the germline ends. This CDR3 has 18 residues. Germline-derived CDR1 and CDR2 are MDHEN and SYDVKM. CDR3 coding DNA: TGTGCCAGCAGTTTAAGCGTGGCGTTTGCCGTCAAATACAATGAGCAGTTCTTC. It yields the protein CASSLSVAFAVKYNEQFF.

The chain recombines TRBV12-5 with TRBJ1-1; 9 bases line up with TRBD1. Germline values: CDR1 LGHNT, CDR2 FRNRAP. After removal of 5 bases from V and 0 bases from J, the junction contained 7 bases not matched to a gene. This CDR3 has 16 amino acids. The CDR3 DNA is TGTGCTAGTGGTGTGCCGACAGGGGGGATGAACACTGAAGCTTTCTTT. It specifies CASGVPTGGMNTEAFF.

The chain recombines TRBV11-1 with TRBJ2-3, with 15 nucleotides matching TRBD2. The trim removed 4 bases at V and 5 bases at J, leaving 13 bases unmatched. This CDR3 region has 19 residues. Germline CDR1 SGHAT, CDR2 FQDESV (reference sequence). CDR3 loop: CASSYQEGLAGGRQDTQYF. The CDR3 coding sequence is TGTGCCAGCAGCTACCAAGAGGGACTAGCGGGAGGTAGACAAGATACGCAGTATTTT. Looking up the rest from reference TRBV11-1 and TRBJ2-3 gives the full variable domain: EAEVAQSPRYKITEKSQAVAFWCDPISGHATLYWYRQILGQGPELLVQFQDESVVDDSQLPKDRFSAERLKGVDSTLKIQPAELGDSAMYLCASSYQEGLAGGRQDTQYFGPGTRLTVL.

This clone is a singleton in its sample. The chain couples TRBV27 to TRBJ2-3; no clear D. The length of the CDR3 is 15 residues. Trimming cost V 3 bases and J 2 bases, with 12 bases left between them. CDR1 MNHEY and CDR2 SMNVEV come from the germline V gene (reference sequence). CDR3 region: CASSFSSVTTDTQYF. The CDR3 DNA follows: TGTGCCAGCAGTTTCTCCAGCGTGACCACAGATACGCAGTATTTT.

V gene TRBV29-1 combines with J gene TRBJ1-5; D uncertain. This CDR3 contains 14 residues. The V gene's germline CDR1 is SQVTM and CDR2 ANQGSEA. Trimming left V 5 bases short and J 6 bases short, with 17 bases between. The CDR3 protein is CSVTDGGRLQPQHF. In DNA form, the CDR3 reads TGCAGCGTTACGGACGGAGGGCGACTTCAGCCCCAGCATTTT.

The chain is built from TRBV9 and TRBJ2-3; TRBD1 might be the D (6 bases). Germline loops: CDR1 SGDLS, CDR2 YYNGEE. The V end lost 3 bases, the J end lost 2 bases, and 13 bases lay between the germline ends. This CDR3 is built from 15 residues. Here the CDR3 reads CASSAGGQSTDTQYF. The CDR3 DNA follows: TGTGCCAGCAGCGCTGGTGGACAGTCCACAGATACGCAGTATTTT.

The chain combines TRBV5-8 with TRBJ1-6, with TRBD1 as a possible D gene (6 bases). CDR1 is SGHTS and CDR2 is YDEGEE in the germline V gene. The V gene lost 2 bases and the J gene lost 6 bases, with 12 bases spanning the gap. The CDR3 sequence is 15 residues long. The CDR3 is CASSLVPGANSPLHF. Written as DNA, the CDR3 is TGTGCCAGCAGCTTAGTCCCAGGGGCTAATTCACCCCTCCACTTT.

The V call is TRBV5-1, the J call TRBJ2-7; the match to TRBD1 covers 7 bases. V lost 2 bases to trimming and J lost 0 bases; unmatched junction nucleotides: 5. Germline CDR1 reads SGHRS; CDR2 reads YFSETQ. The CDR3 is 15 amino acids. CDR3 sequence: CASSLKGAGSYEQYF. For the CDR3, the DNA is TGCGCCAGCAGCTTAAAGGGGGCCGGCTCCTACGAGCAGTACTTC.

There are a few counts of this clone. The V gene is TRBV30, the J gene TRBJ1-1, with D possibly TRBD1 on 6 matching bases. Germline V gene lookup returns CDR1 GTSNPN and CDR2 SVGIG (reference sequence). The length of the CDR3 is 11 residues. V lost 5 bases, J lost 4 bases, and 8 bases lay in between. The chain's CDR3 is CAWLQGTEAFF. CDR3 nucleotide sequence: TGTGCCTGGTTACAGGGCACTGAAGCTTTCTTT.

The chain combines TRBV18 with TRBJ2-1; 7 nucleotides match TRBD2. The length of the CDR3 is 13 residues. From germline, CDR1 is KGHSH and CDR2 LQKENI. The V gene end was trimmed by 5 bases and the J gene end by 9 bases; junction bases not matched to a gene: 7. The CDR3 DNA is TGTGCCAGCTCAAAGACTAGCCGTACTGAGCAGTTCTTC. Translated: CASSKTSRTEQFF.

The rearrangement links TRBV5-1 to TRBJ1-3, with D perhaps TRBD1 (5 bases). Trimming left V 0 bases short and J 1 base short, with 8 bases between. Germline V CDR1 and CDR2: SGHRS, YFSETQ. The CDR3 contains 15 residues. The CDR3 region has the DNA TGCGCCAGCAGCTTGGATCAGGGTTCTGGAAACACCATATATTTT. It is translated as CASSLDQGSGNTIYF.

The chain joins TRBV21-1 to TRBJ2-7; the D call TRBD1 from the table was never checked on the DNA. TRBV21-1 is noted as a pseudogene. The CDR3 is 12 amino acids. For the CDR3, the DNA is TGTGCCAGCACCGGACAGCCCTACGAGCAGTACTTC. This translates into CASTGQPYEQYF.

This chain joins TRBV27 and TRBJ2-5, with D maybe TRBD1 (5 bases). This CDR3 spans 14 amino acids. Trimming took off 6 bases at V and 2 bases at J, with 13 bases between the two ends. Per germline, CDR1 MNHEY and CDR2 SMNVEV (reference sequence). The CDR3 loop is CASRPIDSQETQYF. The CDR3 DNA reads TGTGCCAGCAGACCCATCGACAGTCAAGAGACCCAGTACTTC.

This chain uses TRBV30 with TRBJ2-5; maybe TRBD1 (6 bases). V was cut by 0 bases and J by 2 bases, with 10 bases left in between. CDR1 is GTSNPN, CDR2 SVGIG, per germline (reference sequence). The CDR3 contains 14 residues. The CDR3 region is CAWSVGGVQETQYF. CDR3 nucleotides: TGTGCCTGGAGTGTTGGGGGCGTTCAAGAGACCCAGTACTTC.

The V gene is TRBV30, the J gene TRBJ2-7, with D possibly being TRBD2 (7 bases). The CDR3 sequence is 14 residues long. V lost 4 bases and J lost 2, with 15 bases in between. Germline assignment: CDR1 GTSNPN and CDR2 SVGIG (reference sequence). CDR3 protein: CAWTLGGGAYEQYF. For the CDR3, the DNA is TGTGCCTGGACCCTGGGGGGGGGCGCCTACGAGCAGTACTTC.

The chain employs TRBV6-5 and TRBJ2-7, with 10 bases aligning to TRBD2. The CDR3 sequence is 15 residues long. Germline CDR1 MNHEY, CDR2 SVGAGI. Trimming took 0 bases from V and 5 from J; bases not matched to a gene: 4. The CDR3 sequence: CASSYSSGGVDEQYF. In DNA, the CDR3 is TGTGCCAGCAGTTACTCGAGCGGGGGGGTTGACGAGCAGTACTTC.

The CDR3 coding sequence is TGTGCCAGCAGTTCCATTCCTGGACAGACCTATGGCTACACCTTC. It is translated as CASSSIPGQTYGYTF. The rearrangement links TRBV6-6 to TRBJ1-2; TRBD1 might be the D (6 bases). The V gene's germline CDR1 is MNHNY and CDR2 SVGAGI (reference sequence). CDR3 size: 15 residues. Trimming took 4 bases from V and 4 from J, leaving 16 bases between them.

The chain employs TRBV6-4 and TRBJ1-1; weak D call: TRBD1 (5 bases). Per germline, CDR1 MRHNA and CDR2 SNTAGT. The CDR3 sequence is 13 residues long. Between the trimmed V and J ends, which lost 8 bases and 4 bases, there was a span of 14 bases. CDR3 sequence (DNA): TGTGCCAGCGGCCAGGGCCCTGGCACTGAAGCTTTCTTT. It encodes CASGQGPGTEAFF.

This chain joins TRBV5-1 and TRBJ2-7; 10 bases are shared with TRBD1. The CDR3 extends over 16 amino acids. Trimming took 2 bases from V and 4 from J; bases not matched to a gene: 9. Germline V CDR1 and CDR2: SGHRS, YFSETQ. CDR3 sequence reads: CASSLESGTGDYEQYF. The CDR3 DNA reads TGCGCCAGCAGCTTAGAGAGTGGGACAGGGGATTACGAGCAGTACTTC.

The chain combines TRBV7-8 with TRBJ2-7; no firm D call. V was shortened by 5 bases and J by 4 bases, with 15 bases between the two germline ends. CDR1 is SGHVS, CDR2 FQNEAQ, per germline. CDR3 length: 14 amino acids. This chain's CDR3 is CASSPPGLGYEQYF. CDR3 sequence (DNA): TGTGCCAGCAGCCCCCCAGGATTAGGTTACGAGCAGTACTTC.